The present TCR beta chain was sequenced within a study of blood T cells in healthy people across ages (dated by TCRdb to the mid-2010s). In the study overall: In model experiments, template switching captured roughly one uniquely barcoded TCR beta cDNA molecule for every two T cells. To track age-related changes in TCR beta repertoire diversity, the study relied on deep sequencing normalized with unique cDNA molecular identifiers. Donors were grouped into four age groups: young (average roughly 15 years), middle-aged (around 39), aged (around 60) and long-lived (over 80). To avoid experimental bias, donors of different ages were randomly spread across the sequencing lanes. The study analyzed two additional independent replicas of 1 million unique cDNA reads from the same blood draw for two donors, one aged 18 to 29 and one aged 80 or older.

The donors were 40 or so Caucasian individuals from Russia, aged roughly 6 to 90 years, who were systemically healthy. Each donor gave 8 to 10 milliliters of peripheral blood, drawn into EDTA-treated Vacutainer tubes. Ficoll-Paque density-gradient centrifugation was used to isolate PBMCs, with at least 6.5 million per sample. Total RNA was extracted from PBMCs with Trizol reagent, with at least 5.5 micrograms obtained per sample. The percentages of naive CD45RAhigh/CD27high T cells were determined by flow cytometry on a PBMC aliquot from every donor. To prepare the library, 5' RACE was applied. Sequencer: Illumina HiSeq 2500. The second PCR ran for about 6 to 11 cycles and used a J-beta primer mix along with a sample-barcoded 5' primer. A unique molecular identifier was introduced onto each TCR beta cDNA molecule by a template-switch 5' adaptor carrying 12 random nucleotides. Each sample yielded at least 3 million CDR3-containing paired-end reads. The Mint cDNA synthesis kit, primed by a TRBC-specific oligonucleotide, was used to synthesize first-strand cDNA from all RNA. Following uracil-DNA glycosylase treatment, a first 18-cycle PCR with universal primers M1SS and BC2_uni_R was performed on all cDNA. The paper's data handling went like this. Each sample was normalized by randomly selecting 1 million high-quality reads, each carrying a distinct molecular identifier. Reads sharing molecular identifiers were discarded rather than binned into consensus sequences. CDR3 identification, clonotype clustering and error correction used MiTCR with a Q25 quality threshold and the strictest error-elimination algorithm. Lower-bound total TCR beta diversity was estimated with a nonparametric unseen species model using Euler transformation. TCRdb trimmed the raw reads at Q25, called clones with MiXCR and kept productive beta chains. Rows matching on CDR3 protein sequence are summarized as one entry with the most common DNA and genes. TCRdb, not the authors, supplied the V and J calls. This sample comprises around 1.7 million distinct CDR3 sequences, about 28% of them detected only once. The ten biggest clones cover 7% to 9% of the sample.

The table lists this clonotype with a few counts. What antigen it recognizes has not been identified. Per-base quality was not reported, and no clone a single base away is much larger than it. Broad study findings and their caveats: There was a strong correlation between observed TCR beta diversity and the percentage of naive T cells measured by flow cytometry. Estimates of total diversity based on one million sequenced T cells were regarded as lower bounds and as underestimates. The CMV infection status of donors was not known, potentially confounding age-related changes in expanded clonotypes. Compared with the aged group, the long-lived group had more naive CD4+ T cells, fewer expanded clones and increased TCR diversity, suggesting age selection. Because profiling used bulk unsorted PBMCs, naive and antigen-experienced compartments could not be compared conclusively. As age increased, observed TCR beta diversity per million T cells dropped in a roughly linear way, and a significant reduction was already evident by age about 40.

The sequenced sample consisted of blood. The sequence derives from a woman in her twenties or thirties in good health.

The CDR3 is CSAREWGQLNTDTQYF. The DNA is TGCAGTGCTAGAGAATGGGGACAGCTCAACACAGATACGCAGTATTTT. The chain was built from TRBV20-1 and TRBJ2-3, with 7 bases aligning to TRBD1. At the junction V is shortened by 0 bases and J by 2 bases; bases outside the gene matches: 8. CDR1 and CDR2 (DFQATT, SNEGSKA) derive from the germline V gene (reference sequence). Including the terminal cysteine and phenylalanine, the CDR3 comprises 16 residues. The only DNA kept is the CDR3, 48 bases in frame from the first base.